Listed here are 10 T cell receptor beta chains from one sample, sequenced in a study of control samples from healthy donors and cancer patients. Assay used: immunoSEQ multiplex PCR; TCRdb lists only in-frame clones, some missing. Counted here are tens of thousands of clones, around nine tenths occurring once; the ten biggest clones make up approximately 40%. Sequencing was performed on PBMCs. These receptors were taken from a man in his fifties or sixties with head and neck cancer.

The chain is built from TRBV14 and TRBJ2-1; D may be TRBD2 (5 bases). This CDR3 has 13 residues. The germline V gene encodes CDR1 SGHDN and CDR2 FVKESK. Trimming removed 1 base at V and 7 bases at J, with 8 bases between. The CDR3 DNA follows: TGTGCCAGCAGCCAAGTGCGAGGGAATGAGCAGTTCTTC. This gives the protein CASSQVRGNEQFF.

This clone was observed a single time. The CDR3 protein is CASRRRDQGVGGTEAFF. As DNA, the CDR3 is TGTGCCAGCAGGCGACGAGATCAAGGGGTGGGAGGCACTGAAGCTTTCTTT. This chain joins TRBV6-6 and TRBJ1-1, with a weak D call TRBD1 (5 bases). Germline assignment: CDR1 MNHNY and CDR2 SVGAGI (reference sequence). The CDR3 contains 17 residues. Trimming pared 6 bases from V and 4 bases from J, leaving 24 bases between.

The chain carries TRBV7-9 and TRBJ1-2; D gene uncertain. The CDR3 totals 14 residues. The V gene lost 1 base and the J gene lost 8 bases, with 14 bases spanning the gap. Germline-derived CDR1 and CDR2 are SEHNR and FQNEAQ (reference sequence). The CDR3 sequence: CASSLESRERGYTF. The CDR3, as DNA: TGTGCCAGCAGCTTAGAAAGCCGAGAGAGGGGCTACACCTTC.

The rearrangement uses TRBV19 and TRBJ2-7; 8 bases agree with TRBD1. The junction had 2 bases not matched to a gene; V was cut back by 1 base and J by 0 bases. In germline, CDR1 is LNHDA, CDR2 SQIVND (reference sequence). The CDR3 has 15 amino acids. The CDR3 bases are TGTGCCAGTAGTATAGGGACAGGGAGCTCCTACGAGCAGTACTTC. This sequence encodes CASSIGTGSSYEQYF.

This chain connects TRBV7-6 to TRBJ2-7; possibly TRBD1 or TRBD2 for D (5 bases each). V lost 1 base and J lost 0, with 10 bases in between. The CDR3 has 15 amino acids. Germline V gene sequence: CDR1 SGHVS, CDR2 FNYEAQ. This CDR3 is CASSLGAGSSYEQYF. CDR3 bases: TGTGCCAGCAGCTTAGGGGCAGGGAGCTCCTACGAGCAGTACTTC.

The V and J genes are TRBV7-9 and TRBJ2-5, with 7 bases identical to TRBD1. The germline CDR1 and CDR2 sequences are SEHNR and FQNEAQ (reference sequence). The CDR3 covers 14 residues. With 6 bases clipped from V and 4 bases from J, the junction kept 8 bases outside the gene matches. The CDR3 DNA sequence: TGTGCCAGCAGTTATACAGGGGACCGAGAGACCCAGTACTTC. Its protein product is CASSYTGDRETQYF. The whole variable domain, remainder taken from reference TRBV7-9 and TRBJ2-5, is DTGVSQNPRHKITKRGQNVTFRCDPISEHNRLYWYRQTLGQGPEFLTYFQNEAQLEKSRLLSDRFSAERPKGSFSTLEIQRTEQGDSAMYLCASSYTGDRETQYFGPGTRLLVL.

This clone was counted between two and nine times. The V gene is TRBV9, the J gene TRBJ2-5, with D possibly called TRBD1 or TRBD2 (5 bases each). The CDR3 is made up of 13 amino acids. In germline, CDR1 is SGDLS, CDR2 YYNGEE. V dropped 0 bases and J dropped 5 bases, with 8 bases sitting between them. CDR3: CASSVGGVETQYF. The CDR3 bases are TGTGCCAGCAGCGTAGGAGGGGTTGAGACCCAGTACTTC.

The chain recombines TRBV18 with TRBJ2-2; TRBD2 agrees at 8 bases. Germline loops: CDR1 KGHSH, CDR2 LQKENI. The CDR3 has 16 residues. V trimming: 4 bases; J trimming: 9 bases; junction bases outside the gene matches: 13. The CDR3 DNA sequence: TGTGCCAGCTCACGGGACCTAGCGGGCGAACCCCGGGAGCTGTTTTTT. Translating gives CASSRDLAGEPRELFF.

This clone was picked up one time. This rearrangement joins TRBV15 to TRBJ2-4; 7 nucleotides match TRBD1. V lost 0 bases, J lost 7 bases, and 9 bases stayed unmatched. The CDR3 runs 16 residues. Germline V CDR1 and CDR2: LNHNV, YYDKDF (reference sequence). The CDR3 reads CATSRDKGGALNIQYF. The CDR3 region has the DNA TGTGCCACCAGCAGAGATAAAGGGGGCGCTTTGAACATTCAGTACTTC.

The rearrangement joins TRBV6-5 to TRBJ2-5; TRBD1 matches 8 bases. CDR1 is MNHEY and CDR2 is SVGAGI in the germline V gene. V gave up 6 bases and J gave up 4 bases; unmatched junction bases: 4. This CDR3 has 13 residues. In DNA form, the CDR3 reads TGTGCCAGCAGAGGACAGGGAGCAGAGACCCAGTACTTC. This sequence encodes CASRGQGAETQYF.